The sequence of this T cell receptor beta chain was determined in a study of blood T cell repertoires in COVID-19. The CDR3 contains 15 residues. In germline, CDR1 is KGHDR, CDR2 SFDVKD. Trimming cost V 4 bases and J 2 bases; bases outside gene matches: 5. Sequencing used immunoSEQ multiplex PCR; TCRdb keeps in-frame clones, though not all of them. The profile shows 62,000 or so clones, over 70% of them singletons. The chain links TRBV24-1 to TRBJ2-7; 9 bases match TRBD1. The source is a human donor in a cohort sampled during active COVID-19. Sequencing used peripheral blood. The CDR3, as DNA: TGTGCCACCAGTGACGAACGGACAGGGGCCTACGAGCAGTACTTC. It codes for CATSDERTGAYEQYF.